A few counts support the clone carrying this TCR beta chain. What it recognizes is unknown. MiXCR was run by TCRdb on the 5' RACE reads, yielding one entry per CDR3 protein. Of 200,000 to 250,000 distinct CDR3 sequences listed, over 13% are singletons. The sample comes from a study of identical twins. Study-level results: Analyses of zero insertions could, in part, be confounded by invariant MAIT and iNKT cells.

The CDR3 is made up of 14 amino acids. The V end was cut by 3 bases, the J end by 0 bases, with 8 bases between. Germline V CDR1 and CDR2: SGHTA, FQGNSA. The sample was memory (CD45RO+) T cells sorted from blood. The V gene is TRBV7-2, the J gene TRBJ1-1; D gene uncertain. The receptor comes from a woman aged 18-29 years in good health. CDR3 sequence (DNA): TGTGCCAGCAGCTTGCATACGGTGAACACTGAAGCTTTCTTT. As protein: CASSLHTVNTEAFF.